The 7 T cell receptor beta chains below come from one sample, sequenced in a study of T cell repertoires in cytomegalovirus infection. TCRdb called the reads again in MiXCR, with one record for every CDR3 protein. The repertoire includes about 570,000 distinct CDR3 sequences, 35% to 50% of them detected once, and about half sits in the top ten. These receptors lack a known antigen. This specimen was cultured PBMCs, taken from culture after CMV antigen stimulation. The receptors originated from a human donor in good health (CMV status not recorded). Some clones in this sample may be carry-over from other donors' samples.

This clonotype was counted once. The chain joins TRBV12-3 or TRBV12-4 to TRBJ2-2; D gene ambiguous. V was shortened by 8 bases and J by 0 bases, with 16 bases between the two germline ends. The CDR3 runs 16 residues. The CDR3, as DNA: TGTGCCAGCCGCCCCAATAGGAACGCGAACACCGGGGAGCTGTTTTTT. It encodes CASRPNRNANTGELFF.

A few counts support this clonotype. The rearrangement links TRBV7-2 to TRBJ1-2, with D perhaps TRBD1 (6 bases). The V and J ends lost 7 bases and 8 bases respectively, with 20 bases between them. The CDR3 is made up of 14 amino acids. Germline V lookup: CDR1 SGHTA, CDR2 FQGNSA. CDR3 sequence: CASNSFGGGRGYTF. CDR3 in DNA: TGTGCCAGCAACTCGTTCGGGGGCGGTCGGGGCTACACCTTC.

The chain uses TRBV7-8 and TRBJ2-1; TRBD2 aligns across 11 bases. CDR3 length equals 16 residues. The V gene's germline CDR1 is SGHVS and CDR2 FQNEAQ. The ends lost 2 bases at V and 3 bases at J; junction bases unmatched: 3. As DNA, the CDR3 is TGTGCCAGCAGCTTATTACTAGCGGGAGACTACAATGAGCAGTTCTTC. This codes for CASSLLLAGDYNEQFF.

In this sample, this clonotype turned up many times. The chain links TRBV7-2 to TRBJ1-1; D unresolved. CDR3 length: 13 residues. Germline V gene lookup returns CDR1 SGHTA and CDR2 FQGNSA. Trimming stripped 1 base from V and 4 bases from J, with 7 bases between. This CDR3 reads CASSLERTTEAFF. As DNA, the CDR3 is TGTGCCAGCAGCTTAGAGCGGACCACTGAAGCTTTCTTT.

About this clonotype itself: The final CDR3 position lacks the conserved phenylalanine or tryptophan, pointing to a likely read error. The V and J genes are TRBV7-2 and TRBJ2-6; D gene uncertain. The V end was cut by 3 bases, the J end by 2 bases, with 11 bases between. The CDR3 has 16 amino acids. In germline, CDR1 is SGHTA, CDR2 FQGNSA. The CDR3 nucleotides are TGTGCCAGCAGCTTCCTCCACCTCGCTGGGGCCAACGTCCTGACTTAC. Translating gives CASSFLHLAGANVLTY.

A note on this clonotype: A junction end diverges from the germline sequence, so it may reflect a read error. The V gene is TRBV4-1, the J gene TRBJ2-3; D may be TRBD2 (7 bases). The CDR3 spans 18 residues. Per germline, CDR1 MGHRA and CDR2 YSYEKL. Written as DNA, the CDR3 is TGCGCCAGCAGTCAAGATTCGGTCATCGGGGGGCTTGAAGATACGCAGTATTTT. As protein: CASSQDSVIGGLEDTQYF.

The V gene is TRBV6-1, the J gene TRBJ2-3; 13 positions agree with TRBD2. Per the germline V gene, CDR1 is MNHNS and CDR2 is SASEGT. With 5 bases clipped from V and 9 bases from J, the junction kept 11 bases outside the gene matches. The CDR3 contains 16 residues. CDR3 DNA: TGTGCCAGCAGTCCTGGGACTAGCGGGGAGACTAGAACGCAGTATTTT. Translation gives CASSPGTSGETRTQYF.